This entry concerns a single TCR beta chain. This entry is derived from a study of Ad26.COV2.S vaccination and SARS-CoV-2 variants. This CDR3 is 16 amino acids long. With V trimmed by 0 bases and J by 6 bases, 7 bases remained unmatched. Germline V gene lookup returns CDR1 LGHNA and CDR2 YSLEER. Only in-frame clones appear in the TCRdb table, and some are missing; sequencing was by immunoSEQ multiplex PCR. The profile shows some 420,000 clones, around 89% of them singletons. The treatment is: roughly 19 received Ad26.COV2.S at low or high dose, single or two shots; about five received placebo; per-sample allocation not given. Sampling took place 63 days after the first vaccine or placebo injection. Vaccination used an Ad26 vector expressing Wuhan-strain SARS-CoV-2 spike.

Specimen: peripheral blood, collected in a trial of Ad26.COV2.S vaccine versus placebo. The chain couples TRBV4-3 to TRBJ2-1; 8 bases fit TRBD1. This receptor was identified in a person aged 18-60 years who received the Ad26.COV2.S COVID-19 vaccine or a placebo. The CDR3 coding sequence is TGCGCCAGCAGCCAAGAATGGGCTACAGGGGGCAATGAGCAGTTCTTC. As protein: CASSQEWATGGNEQFF.